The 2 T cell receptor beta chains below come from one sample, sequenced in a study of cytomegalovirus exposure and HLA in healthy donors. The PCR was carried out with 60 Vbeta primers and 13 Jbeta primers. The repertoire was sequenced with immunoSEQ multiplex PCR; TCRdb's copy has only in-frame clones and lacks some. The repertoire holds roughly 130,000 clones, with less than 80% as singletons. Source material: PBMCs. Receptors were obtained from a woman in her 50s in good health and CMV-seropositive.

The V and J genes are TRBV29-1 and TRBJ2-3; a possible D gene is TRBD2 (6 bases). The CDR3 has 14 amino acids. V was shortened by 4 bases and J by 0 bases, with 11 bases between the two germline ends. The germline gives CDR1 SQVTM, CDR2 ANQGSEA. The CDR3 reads CSVAKGTSTDTQYF. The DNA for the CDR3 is TGCAGCGTTGCGAAAGGGACTAGCACAGATACGCAGTATTTT.

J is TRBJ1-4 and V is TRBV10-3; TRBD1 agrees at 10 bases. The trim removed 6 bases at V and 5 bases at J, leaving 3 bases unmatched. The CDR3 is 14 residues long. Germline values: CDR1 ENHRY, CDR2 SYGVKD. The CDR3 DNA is TGTGCCATCAGCAGACAGGGGGCGAATGAAAAACTGTTTTTT. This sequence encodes CAISRQGANEKLFF.